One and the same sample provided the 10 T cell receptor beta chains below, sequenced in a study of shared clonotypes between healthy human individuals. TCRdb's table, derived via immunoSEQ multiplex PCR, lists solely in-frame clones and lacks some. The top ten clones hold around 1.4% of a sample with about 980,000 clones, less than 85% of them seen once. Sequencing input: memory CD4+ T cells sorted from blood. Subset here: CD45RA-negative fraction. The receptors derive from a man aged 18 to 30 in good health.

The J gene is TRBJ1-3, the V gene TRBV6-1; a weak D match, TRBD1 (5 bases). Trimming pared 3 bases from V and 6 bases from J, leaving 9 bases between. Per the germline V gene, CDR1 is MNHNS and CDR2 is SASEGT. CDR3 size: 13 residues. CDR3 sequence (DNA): TGTGCCAGCAGTGACCAGGGTGTAAACACCATATATTTT. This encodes CASSDQGVNTIYF.

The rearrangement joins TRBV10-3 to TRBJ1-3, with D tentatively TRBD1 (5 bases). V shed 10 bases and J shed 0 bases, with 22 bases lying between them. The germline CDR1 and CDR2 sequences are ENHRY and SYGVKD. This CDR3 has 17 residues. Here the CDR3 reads CATRGSFGPTSGNTIYF. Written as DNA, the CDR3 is TGTGCCACGAGGGGAAGTTTTGGGCCAACCTCTGGAAACACCATATATTTT.

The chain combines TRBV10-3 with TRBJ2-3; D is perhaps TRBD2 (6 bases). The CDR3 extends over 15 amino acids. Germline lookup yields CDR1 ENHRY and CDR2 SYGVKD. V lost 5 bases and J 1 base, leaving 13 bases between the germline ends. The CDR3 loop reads CAISQPGLRTDTQYF. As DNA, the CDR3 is TGTGCCATCAGTCAACCGGGACTCCGCACAGATACGCAGTATTTT.

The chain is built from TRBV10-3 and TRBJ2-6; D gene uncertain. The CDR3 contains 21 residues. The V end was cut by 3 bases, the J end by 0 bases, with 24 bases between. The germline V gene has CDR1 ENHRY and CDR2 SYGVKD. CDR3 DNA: TGTGCCATCAGTGACAACCTGGGCCAGCGAGGATATTACTCTGGGGCCAACGTCCTGACTTTC. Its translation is CAISDNLGQRGYYSGANVLTF.

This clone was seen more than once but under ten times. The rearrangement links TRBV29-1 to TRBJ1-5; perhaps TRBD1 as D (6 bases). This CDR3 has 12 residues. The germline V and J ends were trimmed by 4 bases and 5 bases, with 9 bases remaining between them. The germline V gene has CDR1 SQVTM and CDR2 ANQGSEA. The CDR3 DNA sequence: TGCAGCGTTGGGGCAGGGGATCAGCCCCAGCATTTT. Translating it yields CSVGAGDQPQHF.

The CDR3 sequence is CAWSGETGATGELFF. CDR3 DNA sequence: TGTGCCTGGAGTGGAGAGACAGGGGCCACCGGGGAGCTGTTTTTT. This chain connects TRBV30 to TRBJ2-2; TRBD1 agrees at 8 bases. The CDR3 is made up of 15 amino acids. J lost 4 bases, V lost 1 base, and 5 bases had no gene match. Looked up from germline, CDR1 is GTSNPN and CDR2 is SVGIG (reference sequence).

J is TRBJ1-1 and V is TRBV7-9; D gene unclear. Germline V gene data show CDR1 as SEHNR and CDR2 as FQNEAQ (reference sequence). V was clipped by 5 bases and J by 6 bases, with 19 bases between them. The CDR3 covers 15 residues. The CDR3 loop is CASSPRLAPGSEAFF. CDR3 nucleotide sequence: TGTGCCAGCAGCCCCCGTTTAGCACCCGGCTCTGAAGCTTTCTTT.

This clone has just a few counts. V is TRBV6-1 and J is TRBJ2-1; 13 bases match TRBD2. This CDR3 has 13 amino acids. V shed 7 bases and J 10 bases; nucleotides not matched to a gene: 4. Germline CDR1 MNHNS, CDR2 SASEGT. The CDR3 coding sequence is TGTGCCAGCACCGGACTAGCGGGAGTAGAGCAGTTCTTC. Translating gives CASTGLAGVEQFF.

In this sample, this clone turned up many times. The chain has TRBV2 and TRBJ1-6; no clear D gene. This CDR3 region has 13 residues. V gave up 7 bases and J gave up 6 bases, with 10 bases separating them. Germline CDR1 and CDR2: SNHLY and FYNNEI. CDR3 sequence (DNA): TGTGCCAGCACCCGGACCGCTAATTCACCCCTCCACTTT. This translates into CASTRTANSPLHF.

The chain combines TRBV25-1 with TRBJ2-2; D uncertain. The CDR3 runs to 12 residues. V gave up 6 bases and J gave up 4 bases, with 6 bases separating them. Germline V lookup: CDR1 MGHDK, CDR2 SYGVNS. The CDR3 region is CASRAVTGELFF. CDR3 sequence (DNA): TGTGCCAGCAGGGCAGTCACCGGGGAGCTGTTTTTT. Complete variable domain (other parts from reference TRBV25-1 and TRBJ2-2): EADIYQTPRYLVIGTGKKITLECSQTMGHDKMYWYQQDPGMELHLIHYSYGVNSTEKGDLSSESTVSRIRTEHFPLTLESARPSHTSQYLCASRAVTGELFFGEGSRLTVL.